The present TCR beta chain was sequenced within a study of cytomegalovirus exposure and HLA in healthy donors. This CDR3 contains 14 residues. V was clipped by 7 bases and J by 0 bases; unmatched bases: 4. CDR1 is MNHEY and CDR2 is SVGAGI in the germline V gene. The table came from immunoSEQ multiplex PCR; TCRdb's copy has only in-frame clones and leaves some out. The sample has some 130,000 clones, almost 85% seen once. The TCR originated in a man between 25 and 39 years old in good health and CMV-seropositive. The rearrangement joins TRBV6-5 to TRBJ2-7; 9 bases are a match to TRBD1. The specimen was PBMCs. In DNA, the CDR3 is TGTGCCAGCATCAAGACAGGGGGCTCCTACGAGCAGTACTTC. Its protein is CASIKTGGSYEQYF.